What follows are 20 T cell receptor beta chains derived from one specimen sequenced in a study of cytomegalovirus exposure and HLA in healthy donors. Both 60 Vbeta primers and 13 Jbeta primers went into the PCR. Libraries were prepared by immunoSEQ multiplex PCR; TCRdb keeps only in-frame clonotypes and omits some of them. The top ten clones hold 0.38% of a sample with 150,000 to 200,000 clones, 84% of them seen once. The sequencing input was PBMCs. The receptors originated from a boy younger than 10 in good health and CMV-seronegative.

The chain joins TRBV6-1 to TRBJ1-1; D perhaps matches TRBD1 (6 bases). Germline V CDR1 and CDR2: MNHNS, SASEGT. The CDR3 has 13 residues. V lost 6 bases and J 1 base, leaving 9 bases between the germline ends. The CDR3 spells CASRRQENTEAFF. CDR3 nucleotides: TGTGCCAGCAGAAGACAGGAGAACACTGAAGCTTTCTTT.

This chain uses TRBV28 with TRBJ2-5; TRBD1 might be the D (6 bases). The germline V and J ends were trimmed by 5 bases and 4 bases, with 14 bases remaining between them. The CDR3 consists of 14 residues. Germline V gives CDR1 MDHEN, CDR2 SYDVKM. The CDR3 region is CASSRQDRTETQYF. The CDR3 bases are TGTGCCAGCAGTCGACAGGATCGAACAGAGACCCAGTACTTC.

This chain joins TRBV2 and TRBJ1-4, with a weak D call TRBD1 (6 bases). Trimming cost V 3 bases and J 10 bases, with 9 bases left between them. The V gene's germline CDR1 is SNHLY and CDR2 FYNNEI. There are 12 residues in the CDR3. CDR3 nucleotides: TGTGCCAGCAGTGAGGCAGGGGTAAAACTGTTTTTT. Amino acids: CASSEAGVKLFF.

This clone was observed a few times. The V gene is TRBV5-4, the J gene TRBJ1-4, with TRBD1 as a possible D gene (5 bases). Per germline, CDR1 SGHNT and CDR2 YYREEE (reference sequence). Trimming left V 1 base short and J 8 bases short, with 6 bases between. The length of the CDR3 is 12 residues. The CDR3 coding sequence is TGTGCCAGCAGCTTGAACAGGGAAAAACTGTTTTTT. Residues: CASSLNREKLFF.

The chain uses TRBV6-6 and TRBJ2-1; 7 positions agree with TRBD1. V lost 2 bases and J lost 4; bases outside the gene matches: 5. The V gene's germline CDR1 is MNHNY and CDR2 SVGAGI (reference sequence). The CDR3 runs to 15 residues. As DNA, the CDR3 is TGTGCCAGCAGTTACGACAGGGTTCGGTACAATGAGCAGTTCTTC. Its protein product is CASSYDRVRYNEQFF.

This clone was detected only a few times. The chain employs TRBV28 and TRBJ1-5, with unresolved D. This CDR3 is 14 amino acids long. Trimming removed 6 bases at V and 4 bases at J, with 13 bases between. CDR1 is MDHEN and CDR2 is SYDVKM in the germline V gene. The CDR3 is CASSPSGWNQPQHF. The CDR3 nucleotides read TGTGCCAGCAGCCCCTCCGGTTGGAATCAGCCCCAGCATTTT.

This chain links TRBV10-3 with TRBJ2-5, with D possibly TRBD2 on 5 matching bases. V gave up 0 bases and J gave up 11 bases, with 13 bases separating them. The CDR3 length is 13 residues. Germline values: CDR1 ENHRY, CDR2 SYGVKD. In DNA form, the CDR3 reads TGTGCCATCAGTGAGTCTAGGCCGAGGGAGCAGTACTTC. It translates to CAISESRPREQYF.

This sequence joins TRBV7-9 and TRBJ1-1; tentatively, D is TRBD1 (6 bases). Per the germline V gene, CDR1 is SEHNR and CDR2 is FQNEAQ (reference sequence). The CDR3 consists of 17 residues. With 3 bases removed from V and 1 base from J, the gap between germline ends came to 18 bases. The DNA of the CDR3 is TGTGCCAGCAGCTTGAATTTGGGCGACAGGCGGAACACTGAAGCTTTCTTT. It translates to CASSLNLGDRRNTEAFF.

The chain employs TRBV10-3 and TRBJ2-3, with 7 bases fitting TRBD2. This CDR3 is built from 14 residues. The V segment lost 8 bases and the J segment 2 bases; nucleotides outside the gene matches: 7. From germline, CDR1 is ENHRY and CDR2 SYGVKD. CDR3 protein: CAIGQAGYTDTQYF. The CDR3 DNA follows: TGTGCCATCGGTCAAGCGGGATACACAGATACGCAGTATTTT.

The chain combines TRBV7-9 with TRBJ2-7; perhaps TRBD1 as D (5 bases). Per germline, CDR1 SEHNR and CDR2 FQNEAQ (reference sequence). V lost 3 bases to trimming and J lost 3 bases, with 9 bases between them. This CDR3 region has 13 residues. CDR3 nucleotide sequence: TGTGCCAGCAGCTTCGTCCAGGGCTACGAGCAGTACTTC. It translates to CASSFVQGYEQYF. Full variable domain (rest looked up from reference TRBV7-9 and TRBJ2-7): DTGVSQNPRHKITKRGQNVTFRCDPISEHNRLYWYRQTLGQGPEFLTYFQNEAQLEKSRLLSDRFSAERPKGSFSTLEIQRTEQGDSAMYLCASSFVQGYEQYFGPGTRLTVT.

V gene TRBV6-1 combines with J gene TRBJ2-7; TRBD1 matches at 8 bases. This CDR3 has 15 residues. Trimming at V came to 6 bases and at J to 5 bases, leaving 12 bases not matched to a gene. From germline, CDR1 is MNHNS and CDR2 SASEGT. CDR3 DNA: TGTGCCAGCAGAATTCTCGGGACAGGAATAAACGAGCAGTACTTC. Protein product: CASRILGTGINEQYF.

The chain recombines TRBV11-2 with TRBJ2-7; 7 positions agree with TRBD2. Germline lookup yields CDR1 SGHAT and CDR2 FQNNGV. The CDR3 length is 17 residues. Trimming cost V 1 base and J 0 bases; bases outside gene matches: 9. The CDR3: CASSLAGGSGGSYEQYF. CDR3 nucleotide sequence: TGTGCCAGCAGCTTAGCTGGCGGGAGTGGTGGCTCCTACGAGCAGTACTTC. Full variable domain (outside the CDR3, taken from reference TRBV11-2 and TRBJ2-7): EAGVAQSPRYKIIEKRQSVAFWCNPISGHATLYWYQQILGQGPKLLIQFQNNGVVDDSQLPKDRFSAERLKGVDSTLKIQPAKLEDSAVYLCASSLAGGSGGSYEQYFGPGTRLTVT.

This sequence joins TRBV5-4 and TRBJ2-7; 10 bases match TRBD1. The CDR3 runs 14 residues. Per germline, CDR1 SGHNT and CDR2 YYREEE (reference sequence). With V trimmed by 5 bases and J by 7 bases, 9 bases remained unmatched. In DNA form, the CDR3 reads TGTGCCAGCAGATTAGGGACAGGGGCTCGGGAGCAGTACTTC. Its protein product is CASRLGTGAREQYF.

The V call is TRBV5-1, the J call TRBJ2-7; 14 nucleotides match TRBD2. The CDR3 runs to 16 residues. V was pared by 4 bases and J by 0 bases, with 3 bases of the junction left unmatched. Germline CDR1 SGHRS, CDR2 YFSETQ. The CDR3 sequence is CASSGGLAGASYEQYF. The CDR3 nucleotides are TGCGCCAGCAGCGGGGGACTAGCGGGGGCCTCCTACGAGCAGTACTTC.

This clone came up once. The chain is built from TRBV5-1 and TRBJ2-7; 7 nucleotides align to TRBD1. With 0 bases clipped from V and 4 bases from J, the junction kept 4 bases outside the gene matches. The CDR3 runs to 14 residues. Germline V gene data show CDR1 as SGHRS and CDR2 as YFSETQ. The CDR3 sequence: CASSLVQGPYEQYF. CDR3 DNA sequence: TGCGCCAGCAGCTTGGTACAGGGGCCATACGAGCAGTACTTC.

The chain couples TRBV28 to TRBJ1-3, with a weak D call TRBD1 (6 bases). Germline V lookup: CDR1 MDHEN, CDR2 SYDVKM. The length of the CDR3 is 14 residues. The germline V and J ends were trimmed by 4 bases and 4 bases, with 11 bases remaining between them. The CDR3 region is CASSSQGRGNTIYF. The CDR3 DNA follows: TGTGCCAGCAGTTCCCAGGGGAGAGGAAACACCATATATTTT.

This clone was found once. The J gene is TRBJ2-3, the V gene TRBV9; 14 bases fit TRBD2. The CDR3 is 15 amino acids. CDR1 is SGDLS and CDR2 is YYNGEE in the germline V gene. V shed 3 bases and J 6 bases; nucleotides not matched to a gene: 3. This CDR3 reads CASSEGLAGVDTQYF. CDR3 bases: TGTGCCAGCAGCGAGGGACTAGCGGGAGTGGATACGCAGTATTTT.

The J gene is TRBJ1-1, the V gene TRBV7-3; the D is unclear. CDR1 and CDR2 (germline): SGHTA, FQGTGA. V was trimmed by 5 bases and J by 0 bases, leaving 13 bases between them. CDR3 length: 15 residues. CDR3 region: CASSPRSGLNTEAFF. The CDR3 DNA reads TGTGCCAGCAGCCCGAGGTCGGGATTGAACACTGAAGCTTTCTTT. The full variable domain, rest sourced from reference TRBV7-3 and TRBJ1-1, is GAGVSQTPSNKVTEKGKYVELRCDPISGHTALYWYRQSLGQGPEFLIYFQGTGAADDSGLPNDRFFAVRPEGSVSTLKIQRTERGDSAVYLCASSPRSGLNTEAFFGQGTRLTVV.

V is TRBV4-1 and J is TRBJ2-1; TRBD2 matches 11 bases. The germline V gene encodes CDR1 MGHRA and CDR2 YSYEKL. J lost 5 bases, V lost 4 bases, and 4 bases had no gene match. The CDR3 is made up of 15 amino acids. Here the CDR3 DNA reads TGCGCCAGCAGCCGGCCGGGACTAGCGGACAATGAGCAGTTCTTC. Its protein is CASSRPGLADNEQFF.

The chain combines TRBV14 with TRBJ2-1, with 9 bases lining up with TRBD2. The germline gives CDR1 SGHDN, CDR2 FVKESK. The junction had 1 base not matched to a gene; V was cut back by 0 bases and J by 7 bases. This CDR3 spans 14 amino acids. CDR3 amino acids: CASSQDLAGNEQFF. CDR3 bases: TGTGCCAGCAGCCAAGATCTAGCGGGGAATGAGCAGTTCTTC.